This is a list of T cell receptor beta chains from one sample in a study of T cell repertoires in ileal Crohn's disease. This table comes from immunoSEQ multiplex PCR, and its TCRdb copy is limited to in-frame clones, with some not included. In the table there are some 11,000 clones, roughly 84% of which are singletons. The sequencing sample was made of ileal tissue. Every receptor here comes from an adult with Crohn's disease. CDR3s include the opening cysteine and the closing phenylalanine or tryptophan. Fields, in order: J gene, D gene, V gene, clone size, CDR3 protein, CDR3 DNA. D genes are given only for firm matches. The size field is filled for only some rows; it gives once, few, many or a size class.

>TRBJ2-1|TRBD1|TRBV2|NA
CASTGPGQEQFF
TGTGCCAGCACCGGGCCGGGACAGGAGCAGTTCTTC
>TRBJ1-5|TRBD1|TRBV30|NA
CAWSKDRGNQPQHF
TGTGCCTGGAGTAAGGACAGGGGCAATCAGCCCCAGCATTTT
>TRBJ2-2|NA|TRBV5-1|NA
CASSLDTSNTGELFF
TGCGCCAGCAGTCTAGACACTTCGAACACCGGGGAGCTGTTTTTT
>TRBJ1-2|NA|TRBV6-6|NA
CASSSPVDYGYTF
TGTGCCAGCAGTTCCCCCGTGGACTATGGCTACACCTTC
>TRBJ1-6|NA|TRBV4-3|NA
CASSQLNNSPLHF
TGCGCCAGCAGCCAACTAAATAATTCACCCCTCCACTTT
>TRBJ1-4|NA|TRBV7-2|NA
CASSPLGPGIWGNEKLFF
TGTGCCAGCAGCCCCCTCGGTCCGGGGATCTGGGGTAATGAAAAACTGTTTTTT
>TRBJ2-7|TRBD2|TRBV30|NA
CAWSAGLAAYEQYF
TGTGCCTGGAGTGCCGGACTAGCAGCCTACGAGCAGTACTTC
>TRBJ1-5|TRBD1|TRBV19|NA
CASSDRGSNQPQHF
TGTGCCAGTAGTGACAGGGGGAGCAATCAGCCCCAGCATTTT
>TRBJ2-6|NA|TRBV5-1|NA
CASSLVSGANVLTF
TGTGCCAGCAGCTTGGTCTCTGGGGCCAACGTCCTGACTTTC
>TRBJ2-2|NA|TRBV7-3|NA
CASSLMTGELFF
TGTGCCAGCAGCTTGATGACCGGGGAGCTGTTTTTT
>TRBJ1-1|NA|TRBV5-1|NA
CASSRGSTEAFF
TGCGCCAGCAGTAGGGGGAGCACTGAAGCTTTCTTT
>TRBJ2-1|NA|TRBV5-1|NA
CASSSGDMNNEQFF
TGCGCCAGCTCGTCAGGGGACATGAACAATGAGCAGTTCTTC
>TRBJ2-2|TRBD2|TRBV2|NA
CASSETSGSAGELFF
TGTGCCAGCAGCGAGACTAGCGGGAGTGCCGGGGAGCTGTTTTTT
>TRBJ2-1|TRBD2|TRBV7-6|NA
CASSWSGDSYNEQFF
TGTGCCAGCAGCTGGAGCGGGGATTCCTACAATGAGCAGTTCTTC
>TRBJ2-3|NA|TRBV11-3|NA
CASSLLGTDTQYF
TGTGCCAGCAGCCTACTAGGCACAGATACGCAGTATTTT
>TRBJ2-7|TRBD1|TRBV6-4|once
CASTRGQQKIYEQYF
TGTGCCAGCACCAGGGGACAGCAAAAAATCTACGAGCAGTACTTC
>TRBJ2-1|NA|TRBV27|few
CASSSLSSYNEQFF
TGTGCCAGCAGTTCCCTTAGCTCCTACAATGAGCAGTTCTTC
>TRBJ2-3|NA|TRBV29-1|NA
CSVDPGLGVHRTDTQYF
TGCAGCGTTGATCCCGGGTTAGGGGTCCACCGCACAGATACGCAGTATTTT
>TRBJ2-2|NA|TRBV7-2|NA
CASSSGGPGELFF
TGTGCCAGCAGCTCAGGGGGGCCCGGGGAGCTGTTTTTT
>TRBJ2-6|NA|TRBV5-1|NA
CASSRGYTLDVLTF
TGCGCCAGTTCCCGGGGGTACACTCTCGACGTCCTGACTTTC
>TRBJ1-2|NA|TRBV6-5|NA
CASSYQGSGYGYTF
TGTGCCAGCAGTTACCAGGGTTCGGGCTATGGCTACACCTTC
>TRBJ2-1|NA|TRBV9|NA
CASSGWERNTYNEQFF
TGTGCCAGCAGCGGTTGGGAGAGGAACACCTACAATGAGCAGTTCTTC
>TRBJ2-5|NA|TRBV11-2|NA
CASSLRGGGETQYF
TGTGCCAGCAGCTTAAGGGGAGGAGGGGAGACCCAGTACTTC
>TRBJ1-5|NA|TRBV4-2|NA
CASSQEDGNNQPQHF
TGTGCCAGCAGCCAAGAAGACGGAAACAATCAGCCCCAGCATTTT
>TRBJ2-3|NA|TRBV25-1|NA
CASSGSTSSRTDTQYF
TGTGCCAGCAGTGGGTCGACATCGTCCCGCACAGATACGCAGTATTTT
>TRBJ2-3|NA|TRBV2|NA
CASRRARTDTQYF
TGTGCCAGCAGAAGGGCCCGGACAGATACGCAGTATTTT
>TRBJ2-3|NA|TRBV18|NA
CASSLRASGTDTQYF
TGTGCCAGCTCACTTAGGGCCTCTGGGACAGATACGCAGTATTTT
>TRBJ2-6|NA|TRBV6-7|few
CASTPRDLTF
TGTGCCAGCACTCCCCGGGACCTGACTTTC
>TRBJ2-6|NA|TRBV7-3|NA
CASSSGQNSGANVLTF
TGTGCCAGCAGCTCCGGACAGAACTCTGGGGCCAACGTCCTGACTTTC
>TRBJ2-1|TRBD2|TRBV5-4|NA
CATPRGGSGNEQFF
TGTGCCACCCCTCGGGGCGGGAGTGGGAATGAGCAGTTCTTC
>TRBJ2-1|TRBD1|TRBV7-3|NA
CARDRGTGEQFF
TGTGCCAGGGACAGGGGCACGGGTGAGCAGTTCTTC
>TRBJ1-2|NA|TRBV6-5|NA
CGSAPTNYGYTF
TGTGGCTCCGCACCTACTAACTATGGCTACACCTTC
>TRBJ2-5|NA|TRBV14|NA
CASSPRDQGWETQYF
TGTGCCAGCAGCCCCCGTGACCAGGGCTGGGAGACCCAGTACTTC
>TRBJ2-3|TRBD2|TRBV19|once
CASSIGTSGSSDTQYF
TGTGCCAGTAGTATAGGGACTAGCGGGAGCTCAGATACGCAGTATTTT
>TRBJ2-6|NA|TRBV18|NA
CASSPSGANVLTF
TGTGCCAGCTCACCCTCTGGGGCCAACGTCCTGACTTTC
>TRBJ2-1|NA|TRBV7-2|NA
CASSSAREQFF
TGTGCCAGCAGCTCGGCCCGGGAGCAGTTCTTC
>TRBJ2-2|NA|TRBV2|NA
CASKDSLAGELFF
TGTGCCAGCAAGGACTCCCTGGCCGGGGAGCTGTTTTTT
>TRBJ2-5|NA|TRBV28|NA
CASSFRGPKRVTQYF
TGTGCCAGCAGTTTCAGGGGACCTAAGCGCGTGACCCAGTACTTC
>TRBJ1-4|NA|TRBV14|NA
CASSRQFNEKLFF
TGTGCCAGCAGCCGACAGTTTAATGAAAAACTGTTTTTT
>TRBJ2-2|NA|TRBV7-8|NA
CASSSSTELFF
TGTGCCAGCAGCTCCTCGACGGAGCTGTTTTTT
>TRBJ2-7|TRBD2|TRBV7-9|NA
CASSRGGYEQYF
TGTGCCAGCAGCCGGGGGGGCTACGAGCAGTACTTC
>TRBJ2-5|TRBD2|TRBV7-9|NA
CASSFTSGRKETQYF
TGTGCCAGCAGCTTCACTAGCGGGCGAAAAGAGACCCAGTACTTC
>TRBJ1-2|TRBD1|TRBV29-1|NA
CSGDREEGYTF
TGCAGCGGTGACAGGGAAGAAGGCTACACCTTC